This TCR beta chain was recorded in a study of regulatory T cells in long-lasting Graves disease. Study information: Freshly diagnosed Graves' patients had used antithyroid drugs for under 3 months.

Time point defined: newly diagnosed GD, antithyroid drugs for less than 3 months. PBMC-extracted RNA yielded the TCR library. CDR3 regions were amplified by Arm-PCR using iRepertoire HTBI primers to build TCR beta libraries. One entry per CDR3 protein, called by TCRdb with MiXCR from the multiplex PCR reads. The table lists some 320,000 distinct CDR3 sequences, about a sixth of them singletons. In its sample, this clonotype was seen many times. Its antigen is still unknown. Trimming removed 7 bases from V and 0 bases from J; junction bases left unmatched: 9. This CDR3 has 17 amino acids. CDR1 is MDHEN and CDR2 is SYDVKM in the germline V gene. The study's findings and limits: TRBV28, TRBJ1-2 and TRBJ2-5 emerged as the favored segments in persistent disease.

Sample: peripheral blood mononuclear cells (PBMCs), taken at new diagnosis, from a patient treated with antithyroid drugs. The clonotype originates from a female donor with Graves disease. The V gene is TRBV28, the J gene TRBJ2-4; the match to TRBD2 covers 10 bases. CDR3 sequence reads: CASNGLAGVLAKNIQYF. DNA for the CDR3: TGTGCCAGCAACGGGCTAGCGGGAGTTCTAGCCAAAAACATTCAGTACTTC. The variable domain in full, completed from reference TRBV28 and TRBJ2-4, reads DVKVTQSSRYLVKRTGEKVFLECVQDMDHENMFWYRQDPGLGLRLIYFSYDVKMKEKGDIPEGYSVSREKKERFSLILESASTNQTSMYLCASNGLAGVLAKNIQYFGAGTRLSVL.